The sample holds one count of the clone carrying this T cell receptor (beta chain). The target antigen is unknown. The data stem from a study of OX40 agonist ivuxolimab in advanced cancers. Whole-study context: An anti-OX40 (CD134) antibody with agonistic activity, ivuxolimab, was administered to patients. Patients received ivuxolimab, an intravenous treatment, every 2 weeks at 0.01 to 10 mg/kg.

The study, taken as a whole, reports: Clonal expansion was seen in CD4+ and CD8+ blood T cells by week 6 at 0.1 to 3.0 mg/kg. There were also nonresponders showing low normalized T-cell clonal expansion.

Repertoires were generated with immunoSEQ multiplex PCR, while TCRdb's copy carries only in-frame clones and drops some. This table holds 43,000 or so clones, 88% found once. This material consisted of CD4+ or CD8+ T cells sorted from blood, taken in a trial of the OX40 agonist ivuxolimab. This receptor was identified in an adult with an advanced solid tumor such as melanoma, head and neck, liver or kidney cancer.

In DNA, the CDR3 is TGTGCCAGCAGCTTTGGGGTAGATGAGCAGTTCTTC. Residues: CASSFGVDEQFF. The chain employs TRBV5-6 and TRBJ2-1; no clear D gene. The CDR3 is 12 residues long. CDR1 is SGHDT, CDR2 YYEEEE, per germline. Trimming left V 2 bases short and J 8 bases short, with 8 bases between.